This entry describes one TCR beta chain. Produced via immunoSEQ multiplex PCR; TCRdb's table is partial and in-frame only. The profile covers around 260,000 clones, with 91% appearing a single time and roughly 2.7% taken by the ten largest. The source of the sample is a study of blood T cell repertoires in COVID-19. Looking at the study overall: Material from acute and convalescent COVID-19 was sourced from the United States, Italy and Spain. T cells, B-cell-depleted T cells, or PBMCs provided the cDNA or gDNA that served as material.

CDR3 size: 15 residues. The germline V gene has CDR1 KGHDR and CDR2 SFDVKD. J was trimmed by 7 bases and V by 4 bases; bases with no gene match: 7. The chain links TRBV24-1 to TRBJ2-4, with 9 bases identical to TRBD1. The origin of this receptor is a person aged 18 to 30 with COVID-19, enrolled during active disease. Sequenced material: peripheral blood. The CDR3 loop is CATSESKGTGNIQYF. The CDR3, as DNA: TGTGCCACCAGTGAGTCGAAGGGGACAGGGAACATTCAGTACTTC.